Listed below are T cell receptor beta chains from one sample, sequenced in a study of T cell responses to AZD1222 COVID-19 vaccine. TCRdb's table, derived via immunoSEQ multiplex PCR, lists solely in-frame clones and lacks some. The table has around 130,000 clones, just over 85% seen once. Sequences were derived from peripheral blood, sampled on day 0 of MenACWY control vaccination. The receptors derive from an adult in good health. Each CDR3 is given with its conserved first and last residue. The order of the fields is J gene, D gene, clone size, V gene, CDR3 protein, CDR3 DNA. A D gene is named only where the DNA matches it firmly. Where a row states a size, it is once, few, many or the class of an expanded clone; other rows omit it.

>TRBJ1-5|-|-|TRBV19
CASSINLRSNQPQHF
TGTGCCAGTAGTATAAACCTTAGGAGCAATCAGCCCCAGCATTTT
>TRBJ1-5|-|-|TRBV5-8
CASSFLSMRYSNQPQHF
TGTGCCAGCAGCTTTCTGAGTATGAGGTATAGCAATCAGCCCCAGCATTTT
>TRBJ2-7|TRBD2|-|TRBV18
CASSSRWLAGGGGHEQYF
TGTGCCAGCTCAAGTCGGTGGCTAGCGGGAGGAGGGGGTCACGAGCAGTACTTC
>TRBJ1-1|-|-|TRBV20-1
CSALAVEAFF
TGCAGTGCCCTGGCGGTTGAAGCTTTCTTT
>TRBJ2-2|TRBD2|-|TRBV5-4
CASSASGRTVGELFF
TGTGCCAGCAGCGCAAGCGGGAGGACCGTCGGGGAGCTGTTTTTT
>TRBJ2-7|TRBD2|-|TRBV18
CASSPPRGVAGEQYF
TGTGCCAGCTCACCACCTCGGGGGGTAGCGGGCGAGCAGTACTTC
>TRBJ1-1|-|once|TRBV28
CASSLWPGRNTEAFF
TGTGCCAGCAGTTTATGGCCAGGCCGTAACACTGAAGCTTTCTTT
>TRBJ2-3|TRBD2|-|TRBV18
CASSPPGGGLTDTQYF
TGTGCCAGCTCACCCCCGGGAGGGGGGCTCACAGATACGCAGTATTTT
>TRBJ2-1|-|-|TRBV29-1
CSVVPEGSYNEQFF
TGCAGCGTTGTGCCCGAAGGTTCCTACAATGAGCAGTTCTTC
>TRBJ1-2|-|once|TRBV28
CASSFARVKGYTF
TGTGCCAGCAGTTTTGCCAGGGTAAAGGGCTACACCTTC